This T cell receptor beta chain was sequenced during a study of blood T cell repertoires in COVID-19. Original processing methods: Amplification of reference gene primers was used by the study to estimate nucleated cell counts. Sequenced by immunoSEQ multiplex PCR; TCRdb stores in-frame clones only, minus some. V, J and clone size reflect that table, while D and trimming were determined from the DNA. The data hold approximately 150,000 clones, with 84% observed a single time. The V gene end was trimmed by 4 bases and the J gene end by 0 bases; junction bases not matched to a gene: 5. The CDR3 length is 17 residues. CDR1 is ENHRY and CDR2 is SYGVKD in the germline V gene.

The sequencing sample was made of peripheral blood. The chain couples TRBV10-3 to TRBJ1-6, with 8 bases that match TRBD1. The TCR sequence derives from an elderly woman with acute or convalescent COVID-19. CDR3 sequence reads: CAISANRGNSYNSPLHF. The CDR3 DNA reads as TGTGCCATCAGTGCTAACAGGGGGAACTCCTATAATTCACCCCTCCACTTT.